This TCR beta chain was identified in a study of blood T cell repertoires in COVID-19. Study-wide context: COVID-19 samples collected from the United States, Italy and Spain covered acute and convalescent phases. In each case, the material was cDNA or gDNA derived from T cells, B-cell-depleted T cells, or PBMCs.

Authors' processing steps: Amplifying reference gene primers gave estimates of nucleated cell counts. The method was immunoSEQ multiplex PCR; TCRdb's version includes in-frame clones alone and lacks a portion of them. The D gene and trimming were derived from the DNA, and the V and J assignments and clone size from that table. The top ten hold roughly a fifth of the sample, which has approximately 170,000 clones, around four fifths seen once. The CDR3 totals 19 residues. The germline gives CDR1 SGHKS, CDR2 YYEKEE (reference sequence). The junction had 22 bases not matched to a gene; V was cut back by 1 base and J by 6 bases. Only one count was recorded for this clone.

Sequencing was performed on peripheral blood. The clonotype comes from a woman between 65 and 79 years old who had recovered from COVID-19. This sequence joins TRBV5-5 and TRBJ2-7, with 7 bases matching TRBD2. CDR3 in amino acids: CASSLSVGGATLWAGEQYF. CDR3 bases: TGTGCCAGCAGCTTGAGCGTGGGAGGGGCGACCCTATGGGCGGGCGAGCAGTACTTC.